The source of this TCR beta chain is a study of radiotherapy plus CTLA-4 blockade in lung cancer. Study information: The study recorded objective responses in roughly 18% of patients and disease control in 31%.

Per the germline V gene, CDR1 is LNHDA and CDR2 is SQIVND (reference sequence). With 2 bases removed from V and 2 bases from J, the gap between germline ends came to 8 bases. The CDR3 extends over 14 amino acids. Study conclusions and caveats: Interferon-beta and early blood T cell clone dynamics reportedly predicted response best. Subsequent to radiotherapy plus ipilimumab, tumor-derived TCR clones underwent expansion in blood.

Libraries were prepared by immunoSEQ multiplex PCR; TCRdb keeps only in-frame clonotypes and omits some of them. This sample carries 80,000 to 100,000 clones, 88% of them seen once, and the ten largest clones take 4.5% to 6%. Chemo-refractory metastatic non-small-cell lung cancer patients received focal radiation with ipilimumab CTLA-4 blockade. To note about this clone: Its antigen is undetermined.

The TCR comes from a human donor with non-small cell lung cancer that progressed on radiotherapy plus ipilimumab. Sequencing was performed on peripheral blood, taken from a patient treated with radiotherapy plus ipilimumab. The gene calls are TRBV19 and TRBJ2-3; D perhaps matches TRBD2 (5 bases). The CDR3 loop reads CASSISGFTDTQYF. As DNA, the CDR3 is TGTGCCAGTAGTATATCGGGGTTCACAGATACGCAGTATTTT. Variable domain in full (rest from reference TRBV19 and TRBJ2-3): DGGITQSPKYLFRKEGQNVTLSCEQNLNHDAMYWYRQDPGQGLRLIYYSQIVNDFQKGDIAEGYSVSREKKESFPLTVTSAQKNPTAFYLCASSISGFTDTQYFGPGTRLTVL.